Presented here are 13 T cell receptor beta chains from one specimen sequenced in a study of T cells in women clearing cervical HPV infection. The method was immunoSEQ multiplex PCR; TCRdb's version includes in-frame clones alone and lacks a portion of them. The sample has fewer than 35,000 clones. The sequencing sample was made of blood buffy coat. The receptors stem from a woman between 18 and 69 years old with a cervical HPV16 infection that either progressed to CIN3+ or cleared (not recorded which).

About this clone: The DNA ends 3 residues before the CDR3 does, and the rest of the CDR3 is filled in from the germline J gene. The genes are TRBV18 and TRBJ1-2, with D perhaps matching TRBD1 (6 bases). The CDR3 loop spans 17 amino acids. Trimming cost V 6 bases and J 0 bases, with 20 bases left between them. Germline V CDR1 and CDR2: KGHSH, LQKENI. The CDR3: CASSPVDDRMTNYGYTF. CDR3 bases read: TGTGCCAGCTCCCCGGTTGACGACAGGATGACTAACTATGGC.

As to this clone: The read halts 3 residues ahead of the CDR3 end, with the missing end drawn from the germline J gene. The chain is built from TRBV11-3 and TRBJ2-1, with 7 bases matching TRBD1. V lost 1 base, J lost 0 bases, and 0 bases stayed unmatched. This CDR3 is 15 amino acids long. The germline gives CDR1 SGHNT, CDR2 YENEEA. The covered CDR3 bases are TGTGCCAGCAGCTTAGGACAGGGCTCCTACAATGAG. This sequence encodes CASSLGQGSYNE. The CDR3 as a whole reads CASSLGQGSYNEQFF.

Note on this clone: The read gets to within 3 residues of the CDR3 end, and the germline J gene fills in the rest. The V and J genes are TRBV5-1 and TRBJ2-2; TRBD2 aligns across 12 bases. The CDR3 loop spans 15 amino acids. In germline, CDR1 is SGHRS, CDR2 YFSETQ. The trim removed 7 bases at V and 7 bases at J, leaving 8 bases unmatched. The CDR3 loop is CASALAGGFNGELFF. The part of the CDR3 DNA that was read is TGCGCCAGCGCACTAGCGGGGGGCTTTAACGGGGAG.

Of note for this clone: Coverage ceases 3 residues before the CDR3 finishes, and the germline J gene fills in the end. This sequence joins TRBV5-1 and TRBJ2-7; unclear D gene. The CDR3 totals 16 residues. Trimming stripped 0 bases from V and 5 bases from J, with 18 bases between. Germline lookup yields CDR1 SGHRS and CDR2 YFSETQ. CDR3 protein: CASSLVGFSIDNEQYF. The CDR3 bases that were read are TGCGCCAGCAGCTTGGTCGGGTTTAGTATTGATAACGAG.

Worth noting for this clone: The read terminates 3 residues ahead of where the CDR3 ends, so the germline J gene completes it. The V gene is TRBV7-8, the J gene TRBJ2-1; 13 bases agree with TRBD2. The CDR3 is made up of 17 amino acids. The J segment lost 6 bases and the V segment lost 4 bases, leaving 9 bases of the junction unmatched. From germline, CDR1 is SGHVS and CDR2 FQNEAQ. CDR3 DNA, as far as it was read: TGTGCCAGCAGCTATCGACTAGCGGGGGGCCAAGGCAATGAG. Translation: CASSYRLAGGQGNE. The full CDR3 protein is CASSYRLAGGQGNEQFF.

Details on this clone: The read falls 3 residues short of the CDR3 end, and the missing part is taken from the germline J gene. The chain is built from TRBV19 and TRBJ2-2, with a tentative D call TRBD2 (7 bases). V lost 5 bases and J lost 6, with 13 bases in between. Germline V gene data show CDR1 as LNHDA and CDR2 as SQIVND (reference sequence). The CDR3 loop spans 14 amino acids. The CDR3 here is CASSARGGAGELFF. The DNA read from the CDR3 is TGTGCCAGTAGTGCACGAGGGGGGGCCGGGGAG.

Note on this clone: The read ends 3 residues shy of where the CDR3 ends; the end is completed using the germline J gene. V usage is TRBV6-1 and J usage is TRBJ1-1, with 8 positions matching TRBD1. Germline CDR1 and CDR2: MNHNS and SASEGT. This CDR3 is 14 amino acids long. V lost 8 bases and J lost 4; bases outside the gene matches: 9. The sequenced CDR3 bases are TGTGCCAGCCGTGCCGGACAGGGTGGCACTGAA. This sequence encodes CASRAGQGGTE. The whole CDR3 reads CASRAGQGGTEAFF.

In regard to this clone: The read terminates 3 residues ahead of where the CDR3 ends, so the germline J gene completes it. The V call is TRBV5-8, the J call TRBJ2-5; the match to TRBD1 covers 7 bases. Germline values: CDR1 SGHTS, CDR2 YDEGEE. The CDR3 is 14 amino acids. The ends lost 6 bases at V and 2 bases at J; junction bases unmatched: 7. The CDR3 loop reads CASTKDRFQETQYF. CDR3 bases read: TGTGCCAGCACCAAGGACAGGTTTCAAGAGACC.

About this clone itself: The read falls 3 residues short of the CDR3 end, and the missing part is taken from the germline J gene. This chain uses TRBV9 with TRBJ2-1, with 8 bases fitting TRBD1. This CDR3 is built from 17 residues. Trimming cost V 0 bases and J 1 base; bases outside gene matches: 6. Per germline, CDR1 SGDLS and CDR2 YYNGEE. The sequenced part of the CDR3 DNA is TGTGCCAGCAGCGTAGACAGGGGGGCTAGTTCCTACAATGAG. This translates into CASSVDRGASSYNE. The entire CDR3 protein is CASSVDRGASSYNEQFF.

For this clone: From the germline J gene comes the end of the CDR3, since the read stops 3 residues before it. This sequence joins TRBV2 and TRBJ1-4, with D possibly being TRBD1 (6 bases). Trimming took off 7 bases at V and 7 bases at J, with 16 bases between the two ends. This CDR3 comprises 14 residues. Per the germline V gene, CDR1 is SNHLY and CDR2 is FYNNEI. The sequenced CDR3 bases are TGTGCCAGCACCCGAACAGGGAGGAGTGAAAAA. This translates into CASTRTGRSEK. The full CDR3 reads CASTRTGRSEKLFF.

In the case of this clone: The read ends 3 residues early relative to the CDR3; the germline J gene fills the gap. The chain joins TRBV5-6 to TRBJ1-2; TRBD1 agrees at 7 bases. From germline, CDR1 is SGHDT and CDR2 YYEEEE. CDR3 length equals 15 residues. After removal of 4 bases from V and 4 bases from J, the junction contained 10 bases not matched to a gene. The chain's CDR3 is CASSPEGRGVYGYTF. The CDR3 DNA, read in part, is TGTGCCAGCAGCCCAGAAGGCAGGGGGGTCTATGGC.

Here the CDR3 reads CASSLNPSGEKLFF. CDR3 DNA (partial): TGTGCCAGCAGCTTAAACCCCTCAGGGGAAAAA. The chain links TRBV7-2 to TRBJ1-4; maybe TRBD1 (5 bases). From the germline J gene comes the end of the CDR3, since the read stops 3 residues before it. V lost 2 bases and J 8 bases, leaving 12 bases between the germline ends. This CDR3 has 14 amino acids. Germline loops: CDR1 SGHTA, CDR2 FQGNSA.

Concerning this clone itself: The read stops 3 residues short of the end of the CDR3; the missing end is completed from the germline J gene. J is TRBJ2-3 and V is TRBV19; D may be TRBD1 or TRBD2 (5 bases each). Germline-derived CDR1 and CDR2 are LNHDA and SQIVND (reference sequence). This CDR3 has 12 amino acids. The CDR3 reads CASSARGETQYF. The CDR3 bases that were read are TGTGCCAGTAGTGCGAGGGGAGAGACG.